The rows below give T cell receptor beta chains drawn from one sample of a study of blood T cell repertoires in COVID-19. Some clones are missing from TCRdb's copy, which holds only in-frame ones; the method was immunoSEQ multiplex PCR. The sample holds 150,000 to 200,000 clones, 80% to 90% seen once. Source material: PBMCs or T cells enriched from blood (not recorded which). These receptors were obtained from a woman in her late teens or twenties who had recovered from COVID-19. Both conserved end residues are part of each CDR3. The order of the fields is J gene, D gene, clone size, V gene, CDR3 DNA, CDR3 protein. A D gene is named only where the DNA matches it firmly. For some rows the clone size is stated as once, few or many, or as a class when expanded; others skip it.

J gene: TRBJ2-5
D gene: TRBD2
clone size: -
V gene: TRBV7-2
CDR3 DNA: TGTGCCAGCAGCCGGAGGACTAGCGGGGGGGCGGAGACCCAGTACTTC
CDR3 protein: CASSRRTSGGAETQYF

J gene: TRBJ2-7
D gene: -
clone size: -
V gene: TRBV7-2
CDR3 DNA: TGTGCCAGCAGCTTAGATCCTTCCGGGTCCCAAGGGCAGTACTTC
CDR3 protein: CASSLDPSGSQGQYF

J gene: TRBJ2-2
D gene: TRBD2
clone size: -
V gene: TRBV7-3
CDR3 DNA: TGTGCCAGCAGCTGGGGGACTAGCGGGGGTCCGAACACCGGGGAGCTGTTTTTT
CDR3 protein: CASSWGTSGGPNTGELFF

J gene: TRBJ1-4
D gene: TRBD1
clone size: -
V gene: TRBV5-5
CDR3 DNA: TGTGCCAGCAGCTCCCGGGACAGGGGTGAAAAACTGTTTTTT
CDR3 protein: CASSSRDRGEKLFF

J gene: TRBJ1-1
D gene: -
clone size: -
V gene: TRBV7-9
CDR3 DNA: TGTGCCAGCAGCTTTAGTAACACTGAAGCTTTCTTT
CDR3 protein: CASSFSNTEAFF

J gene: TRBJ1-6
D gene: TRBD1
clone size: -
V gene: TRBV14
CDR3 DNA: TGTGCCAGCAGCCAAGAACAAGGGACAGGGTCGGGTAATTCACCCCTCCACTTT
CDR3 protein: CASSQEQGTGSGNSPLHF

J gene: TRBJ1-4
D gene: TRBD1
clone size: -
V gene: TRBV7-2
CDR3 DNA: TGTGCCAGCAGCGTAAACAGGGGGGGAAATGAAAAACTGTTTTTT
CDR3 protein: CASSVNRGGNEKLFF

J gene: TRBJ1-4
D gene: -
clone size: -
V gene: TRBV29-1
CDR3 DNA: TGCAGCGCCCTGGGAGGGGCAACTAATGAAAAACTGTTTTTT
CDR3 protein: CSALGGATNEKLFF

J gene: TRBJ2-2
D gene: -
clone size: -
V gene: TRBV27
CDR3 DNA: TGTGCCAGCAGTCTCACTCGACAGGCCCCCGGGGAGCTGTTTTTT
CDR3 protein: CASSLTRQAPGELFF

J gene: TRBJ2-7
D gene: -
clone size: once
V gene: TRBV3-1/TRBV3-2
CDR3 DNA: TGTGCCAGCAGCCAAGATGGCCTCGCGGGGCAGTACTTC
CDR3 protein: CASSQDGLAGQYF

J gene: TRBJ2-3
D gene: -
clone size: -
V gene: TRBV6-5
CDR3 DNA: TGTGCCAGCCCCCCAGCGGAAACAGATACGCAGTATTTT
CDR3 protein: CASPPAETDTQYF

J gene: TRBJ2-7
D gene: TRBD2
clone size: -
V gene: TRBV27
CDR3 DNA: TGTGCCAGCAGTTTAGGACTAGCGAGAAGGGAGCAGTACTTC
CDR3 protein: CASSLGLARREQYF

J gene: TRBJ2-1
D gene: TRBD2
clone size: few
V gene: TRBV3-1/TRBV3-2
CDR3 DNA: TGTGCCAGCAGCCAAGATGCCCGGGGGGGCGGGCAGTTCTTC
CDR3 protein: CASSQDARGGGQFF

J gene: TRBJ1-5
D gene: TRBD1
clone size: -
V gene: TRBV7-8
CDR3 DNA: TGTGCCAGCAGCAGCAGGACAGGGATCAATCAGCCCCAGCATTTT
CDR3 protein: CASSSRTGINQPQHF

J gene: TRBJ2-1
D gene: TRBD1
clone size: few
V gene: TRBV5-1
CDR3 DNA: TGCGCCAGCAGCGAATTTCCGGGACAGGGCTACTCGGCGCAGCAGTTCTTC
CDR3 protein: CASSEFPGQGYSAQQFF

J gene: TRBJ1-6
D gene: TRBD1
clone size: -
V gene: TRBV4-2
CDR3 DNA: TGTGCCAGCAGCCAAGCAGGGGGTAAGGGAGATTCACCCCTCCACTTT
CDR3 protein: CASSQAGGKGDSPLHF

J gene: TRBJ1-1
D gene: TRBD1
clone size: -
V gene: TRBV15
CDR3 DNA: TGTGCCACCAGCAGAGCACAGGGGATTAACACTGAAGCTTTCTTT
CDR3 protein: CATSRAQGINTEAFF

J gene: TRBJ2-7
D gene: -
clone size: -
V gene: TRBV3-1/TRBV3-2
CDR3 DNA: TGTGCCAGCAGTCGGGTGTCCTACGAGCAGTACTTC
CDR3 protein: CASSRVSYEQYF